This T cell receptor beta chain came from a study of T cells in Graves' hyperthyroidism and ophthalmopathy. Study-wide results and caveats: From stable hyperthyroidism, ophthalmopathy was separated by a 13 V-J model. Most thyroid-expanded clonotypes above 0.001 were also found in blood.

Germline V CDR1 and CDR2: SQVTM, ANQGSEA. The CDR3 length is 15 residues. With 6 bases clipped from V and 4 bases from J, the junction kept 13 bases outside the gene matches. Thyroid ultrasound and orbital computed tomography, with clinical symptoms and serum thyroxine and TRAb, informed diagnoses. The CDR3 regions of TCR beta were amplified from RNA transcripts. A set of HTBI primers served as the primers for a first-round RT-PCR of the TCR CDR3. TCRdb re-called the multiplex PCR reads with MiXCR, one entry per CDR3 protein. Of approximately 640,000 distinct CDR3 sequences in the sample, just under 45% are singletons; the top ten hold under 8.5%. This clonotype was recorded only once. Its antigen remains unidentified.

The source is an adult man with Graves' disease, either hyperthyroidism or ophthalmopathy (not recorded which). Sequencing used peripheral blood or thyroid tissue (not recorded which). The gene calls are TRBV29-1 and TRBJ2-7, with 9 bases fitting TRBD1. The CDR3 reads CSVARQGGIQYEQYF. CDR3 nucleotide sequence: TGCAGCGTCGCCCGACAGGGGGGAATTCAGTACGAGCAGTACTTC.